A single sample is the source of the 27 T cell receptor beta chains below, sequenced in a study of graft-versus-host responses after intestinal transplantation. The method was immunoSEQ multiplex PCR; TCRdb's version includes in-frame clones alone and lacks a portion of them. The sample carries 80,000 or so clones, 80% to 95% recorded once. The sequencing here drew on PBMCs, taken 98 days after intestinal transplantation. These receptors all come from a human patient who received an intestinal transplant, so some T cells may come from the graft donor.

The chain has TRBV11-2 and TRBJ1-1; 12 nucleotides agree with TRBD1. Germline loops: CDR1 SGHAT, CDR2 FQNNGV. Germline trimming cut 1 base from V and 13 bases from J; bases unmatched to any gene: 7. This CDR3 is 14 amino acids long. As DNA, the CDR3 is TGTGCCAGCAGCTTAGGGGGACAGGGGGCGAGTGGTTTCTTT. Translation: CASSLGGQGASGFF.

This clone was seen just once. The CDR3 loop is CASRSGGYEQYF. CDR3 nucleotide sequence: TGTGCCAGCAGATCAGGGGGCTACGAGCAGTACTTC. The gene calls are TRBV6-6 and TRBJ2-7; 7 positions match TRBD1. With V trimmed by 6 bases and J by 3 bases, 2 bases remained unmatched. This CDR3 region has 12 residues. Germline CDR1 and CDR2: MNHNY and SVGAGI (reference sequence).

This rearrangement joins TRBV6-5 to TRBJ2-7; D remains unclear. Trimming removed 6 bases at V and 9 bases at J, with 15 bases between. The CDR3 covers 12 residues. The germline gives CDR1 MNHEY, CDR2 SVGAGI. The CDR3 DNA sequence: TGTGCCAGCAGCGGACCGGGCGGTCGGCAGTACTTC. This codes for CASSGPGGRQYF.

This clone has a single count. CDR3 coding DNA: TGTGCCAGCAGTTTCGGGGGAAGGAATGAAAAACTGTTTTTT. Encoded protein: CASSFGGRNEKLFF. The chain joins TRBV28 to TRBJ1-4; D may be TRBD1 (5 bases). V was shortened by 3 bases and J by 5 bases, with 10 bases between the two germline ends. CDR1 MDHEN and CDR2 SYDVKM come from the germline V gene. This CDR3 has 14 amino acids.

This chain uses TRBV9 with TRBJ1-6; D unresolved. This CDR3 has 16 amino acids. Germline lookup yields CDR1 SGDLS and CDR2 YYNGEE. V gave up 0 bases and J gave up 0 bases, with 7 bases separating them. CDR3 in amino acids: CASSVGRNSYNSPLHF. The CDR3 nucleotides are TGTGCCAGCAGCGTAGGACGGAACTCCTATAATTCACCCCTCCACTTT.

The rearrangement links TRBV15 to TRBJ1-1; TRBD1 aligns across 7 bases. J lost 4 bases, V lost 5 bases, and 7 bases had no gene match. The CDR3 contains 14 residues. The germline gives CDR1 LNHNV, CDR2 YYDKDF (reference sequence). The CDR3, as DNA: TGTGCCACCAGCTTCCGGGACAGCCTCACTGAAGCTTTCTTT. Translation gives CATSFRDSLTEAFF.

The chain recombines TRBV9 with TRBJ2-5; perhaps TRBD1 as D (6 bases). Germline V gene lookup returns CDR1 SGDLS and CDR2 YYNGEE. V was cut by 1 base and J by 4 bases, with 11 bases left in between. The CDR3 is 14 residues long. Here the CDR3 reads CASSVQGIGETQYF. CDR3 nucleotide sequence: TGTGCCAGCAGCGTACAGGGGATAGGAGAGACCCAGTACTTC.

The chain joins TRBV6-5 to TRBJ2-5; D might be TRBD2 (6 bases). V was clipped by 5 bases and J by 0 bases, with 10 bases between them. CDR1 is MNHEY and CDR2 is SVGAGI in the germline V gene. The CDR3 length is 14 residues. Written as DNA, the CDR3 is TGTGCCAGCAGTCGGACTACGTACCAAGAGACCCAGTACTTC. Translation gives CASSRTTYQETQYF.

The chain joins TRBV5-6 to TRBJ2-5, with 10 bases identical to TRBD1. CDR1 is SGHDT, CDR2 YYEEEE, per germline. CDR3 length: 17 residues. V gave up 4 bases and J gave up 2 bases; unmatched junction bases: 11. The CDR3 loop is CASSARQGASGQETQYF. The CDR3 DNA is TGTGCCAGCAGCGCCAGACAGGGGGCGAGTGGTCAAGAGACCCAGTACTTC.

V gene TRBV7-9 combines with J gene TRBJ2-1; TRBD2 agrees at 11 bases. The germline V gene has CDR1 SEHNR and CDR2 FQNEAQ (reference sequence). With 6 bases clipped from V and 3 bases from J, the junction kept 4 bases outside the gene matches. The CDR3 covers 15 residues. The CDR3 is CASSSGLADYNEQFF. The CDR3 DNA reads TGTGCCAGCAGTTCGGGACTAGCGGACTACAATGAGCAGTTCTTC. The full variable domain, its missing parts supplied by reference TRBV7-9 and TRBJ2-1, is DTGVSQNPRHKITKRGQNVTFRCDPISEHNRLYWYRQTLGQGPEFLTYFQNEAQLEKSRLLSDRFSAERPKGSFSTLEIQRTEQGDSAMYLCASSSGLADYNEQFFGPGTRLTVL.

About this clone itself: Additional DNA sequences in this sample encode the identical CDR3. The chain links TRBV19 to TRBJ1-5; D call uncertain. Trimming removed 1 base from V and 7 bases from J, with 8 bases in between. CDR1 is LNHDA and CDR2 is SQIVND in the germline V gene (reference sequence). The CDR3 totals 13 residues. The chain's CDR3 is CASSIGVGQPQHF. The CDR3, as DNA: TGTGCCAGTAGTATAGGGGTAGGGCAGCCCCAGCATTTT.

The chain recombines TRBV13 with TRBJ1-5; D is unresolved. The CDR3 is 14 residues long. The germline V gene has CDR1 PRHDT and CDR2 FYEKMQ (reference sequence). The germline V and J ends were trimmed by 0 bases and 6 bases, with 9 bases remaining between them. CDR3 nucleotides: TGTGCCAGCAGCTTAGGCCGTGGACGTCAGCCCCAGCATTTT. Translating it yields CASSLGRGRQPQHF.

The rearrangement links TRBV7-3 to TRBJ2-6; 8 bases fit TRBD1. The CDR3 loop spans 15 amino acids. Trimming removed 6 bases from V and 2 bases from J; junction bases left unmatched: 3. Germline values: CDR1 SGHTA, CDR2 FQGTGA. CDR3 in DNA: TGTGCCAGCAGTGCCAGGGGGCCTGGGGCCAACGTCCTGACTTTC. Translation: CASSARGPGANVLTF.

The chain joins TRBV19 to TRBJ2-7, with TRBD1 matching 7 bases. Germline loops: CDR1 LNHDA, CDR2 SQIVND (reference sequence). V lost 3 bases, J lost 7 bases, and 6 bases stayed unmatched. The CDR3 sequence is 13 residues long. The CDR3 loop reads CASSIWDRGEQYF. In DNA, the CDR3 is TGTGCCAGTAGTATTTGGGACAGAGGAGAGCAGTACTTC.

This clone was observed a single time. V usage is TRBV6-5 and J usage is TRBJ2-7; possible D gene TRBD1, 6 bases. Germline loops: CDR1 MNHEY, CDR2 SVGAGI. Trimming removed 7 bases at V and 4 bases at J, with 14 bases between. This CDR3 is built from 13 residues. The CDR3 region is CASISRGDYEQYF. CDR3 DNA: TGTGCCAGCATCTCCAGGGGCGATTACGAGCAGTACTTC.

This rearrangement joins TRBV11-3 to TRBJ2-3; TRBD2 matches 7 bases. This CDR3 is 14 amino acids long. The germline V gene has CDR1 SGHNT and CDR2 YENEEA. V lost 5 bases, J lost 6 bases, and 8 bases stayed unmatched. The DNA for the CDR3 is TGTGCCAGCAGCGATCGAGCGGGATGGGATACGCAGTATTTT. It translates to CASSDRAGWDTQYF.

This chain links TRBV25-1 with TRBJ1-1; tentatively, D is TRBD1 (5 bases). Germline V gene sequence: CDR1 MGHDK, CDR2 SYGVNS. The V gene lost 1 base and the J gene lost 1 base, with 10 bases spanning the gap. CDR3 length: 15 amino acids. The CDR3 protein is CASSESGLKNTEAFF. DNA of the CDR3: TGTGCCAGCAGTGAATCAGGGCTGAAGAACACTGAAGCTTTCTTT.

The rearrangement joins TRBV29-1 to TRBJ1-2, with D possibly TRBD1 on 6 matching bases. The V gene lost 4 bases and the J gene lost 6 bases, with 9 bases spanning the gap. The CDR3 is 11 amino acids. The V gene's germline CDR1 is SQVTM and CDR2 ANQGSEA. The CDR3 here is CSVGPGDGYTF. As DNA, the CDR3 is TGCAGCGTTGGTCCAGGGGATGGCTACACCTTC.

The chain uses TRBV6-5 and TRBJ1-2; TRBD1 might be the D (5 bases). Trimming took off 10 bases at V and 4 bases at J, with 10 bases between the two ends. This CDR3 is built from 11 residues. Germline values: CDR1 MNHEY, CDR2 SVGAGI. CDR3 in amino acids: CATKGAYGYTF. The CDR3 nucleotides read TGTGCCACCAAAGGGGCCTATGGCTACACCTTC.

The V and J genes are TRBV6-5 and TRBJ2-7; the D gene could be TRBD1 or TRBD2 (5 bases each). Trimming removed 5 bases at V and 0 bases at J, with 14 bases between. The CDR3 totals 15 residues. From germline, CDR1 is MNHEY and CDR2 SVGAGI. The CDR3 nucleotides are TGTGCCAGCAGTATCTCGGGGCGGAGCTCCTACGAGCAGTACTTC. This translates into CASSISGRSSYEQYF.

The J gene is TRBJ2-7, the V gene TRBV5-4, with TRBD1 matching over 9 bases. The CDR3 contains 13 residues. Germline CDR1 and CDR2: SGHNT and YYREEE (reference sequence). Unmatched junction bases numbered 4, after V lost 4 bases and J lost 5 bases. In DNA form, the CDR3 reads TGTGCCAGCAGCCAGGGACAGGGAAACGAGCAGTACTTC. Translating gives CASSQGQGNEQYF.

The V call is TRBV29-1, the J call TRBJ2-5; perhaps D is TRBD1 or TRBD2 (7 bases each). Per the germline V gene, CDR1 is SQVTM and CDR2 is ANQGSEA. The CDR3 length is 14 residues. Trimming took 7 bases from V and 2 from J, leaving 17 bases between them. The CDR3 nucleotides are TGCAGCGGCGGGCAGGGGGGGCGACAAGAGACCCAGTACTTC. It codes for CSGGQGGRQETQYF.

The CDR3 region is CASGPGGRGYTF. In nucleotides, the CDR3 is TGTGCCAGCGGACCAGGGGGCCGTGGCTACACCTTC. The chain combines TRBV4-2 with TRBJ1-2; 8 bases map to TRBD1. V dropped 8 bases and J dropped 7; count of bases not matched to a gene: 6. The CDR3 consists of 12 residues. Germline loops: CDR1 LGHNA, CDR2 YNFKEQ.

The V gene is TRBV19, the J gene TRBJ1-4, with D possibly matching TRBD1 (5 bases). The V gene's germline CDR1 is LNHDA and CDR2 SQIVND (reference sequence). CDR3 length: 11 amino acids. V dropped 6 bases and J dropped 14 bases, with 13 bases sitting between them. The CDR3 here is CASSSRAGLFF. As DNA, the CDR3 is TGTGCCAGTAGCAGCAGGGCTGGCCTGTTTTTT. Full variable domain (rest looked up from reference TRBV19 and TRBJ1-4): DGGITQSPKYLFRKEGQNVTLSCEQNLNHDAMYWYRQDPGQGLRLIYYSQIVNDFQKGDIAEGYSVSREKKESFPLTVTSAQKNPTAFYLCASSSRAGLFFGSGTQLSVL.

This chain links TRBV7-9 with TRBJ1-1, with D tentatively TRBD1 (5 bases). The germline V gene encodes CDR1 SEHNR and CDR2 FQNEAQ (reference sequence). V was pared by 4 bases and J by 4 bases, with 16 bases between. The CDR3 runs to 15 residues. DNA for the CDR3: TGTGCCAGCAGCTCCCCCCCGGGACTTTCCACTGAAGCTTTCTTT. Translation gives CASSSPPGLSTEAFF.

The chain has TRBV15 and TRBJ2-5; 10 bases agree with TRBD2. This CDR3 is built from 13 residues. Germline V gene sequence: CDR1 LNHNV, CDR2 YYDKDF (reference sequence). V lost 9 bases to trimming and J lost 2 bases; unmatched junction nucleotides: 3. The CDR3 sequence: CATTSGAQETQYF. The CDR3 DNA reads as TGTGCCACAACTAGCGGGGCTCAAGAGACCCAGTACTTC.

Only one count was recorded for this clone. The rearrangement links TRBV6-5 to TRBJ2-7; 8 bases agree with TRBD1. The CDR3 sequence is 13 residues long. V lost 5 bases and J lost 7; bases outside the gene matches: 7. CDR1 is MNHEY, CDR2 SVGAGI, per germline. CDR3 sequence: CASSPRTGREQYF. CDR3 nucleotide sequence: TGTGCCAGCAGTCCTCGGACAGGGAGGGAGCAGTACTTC.